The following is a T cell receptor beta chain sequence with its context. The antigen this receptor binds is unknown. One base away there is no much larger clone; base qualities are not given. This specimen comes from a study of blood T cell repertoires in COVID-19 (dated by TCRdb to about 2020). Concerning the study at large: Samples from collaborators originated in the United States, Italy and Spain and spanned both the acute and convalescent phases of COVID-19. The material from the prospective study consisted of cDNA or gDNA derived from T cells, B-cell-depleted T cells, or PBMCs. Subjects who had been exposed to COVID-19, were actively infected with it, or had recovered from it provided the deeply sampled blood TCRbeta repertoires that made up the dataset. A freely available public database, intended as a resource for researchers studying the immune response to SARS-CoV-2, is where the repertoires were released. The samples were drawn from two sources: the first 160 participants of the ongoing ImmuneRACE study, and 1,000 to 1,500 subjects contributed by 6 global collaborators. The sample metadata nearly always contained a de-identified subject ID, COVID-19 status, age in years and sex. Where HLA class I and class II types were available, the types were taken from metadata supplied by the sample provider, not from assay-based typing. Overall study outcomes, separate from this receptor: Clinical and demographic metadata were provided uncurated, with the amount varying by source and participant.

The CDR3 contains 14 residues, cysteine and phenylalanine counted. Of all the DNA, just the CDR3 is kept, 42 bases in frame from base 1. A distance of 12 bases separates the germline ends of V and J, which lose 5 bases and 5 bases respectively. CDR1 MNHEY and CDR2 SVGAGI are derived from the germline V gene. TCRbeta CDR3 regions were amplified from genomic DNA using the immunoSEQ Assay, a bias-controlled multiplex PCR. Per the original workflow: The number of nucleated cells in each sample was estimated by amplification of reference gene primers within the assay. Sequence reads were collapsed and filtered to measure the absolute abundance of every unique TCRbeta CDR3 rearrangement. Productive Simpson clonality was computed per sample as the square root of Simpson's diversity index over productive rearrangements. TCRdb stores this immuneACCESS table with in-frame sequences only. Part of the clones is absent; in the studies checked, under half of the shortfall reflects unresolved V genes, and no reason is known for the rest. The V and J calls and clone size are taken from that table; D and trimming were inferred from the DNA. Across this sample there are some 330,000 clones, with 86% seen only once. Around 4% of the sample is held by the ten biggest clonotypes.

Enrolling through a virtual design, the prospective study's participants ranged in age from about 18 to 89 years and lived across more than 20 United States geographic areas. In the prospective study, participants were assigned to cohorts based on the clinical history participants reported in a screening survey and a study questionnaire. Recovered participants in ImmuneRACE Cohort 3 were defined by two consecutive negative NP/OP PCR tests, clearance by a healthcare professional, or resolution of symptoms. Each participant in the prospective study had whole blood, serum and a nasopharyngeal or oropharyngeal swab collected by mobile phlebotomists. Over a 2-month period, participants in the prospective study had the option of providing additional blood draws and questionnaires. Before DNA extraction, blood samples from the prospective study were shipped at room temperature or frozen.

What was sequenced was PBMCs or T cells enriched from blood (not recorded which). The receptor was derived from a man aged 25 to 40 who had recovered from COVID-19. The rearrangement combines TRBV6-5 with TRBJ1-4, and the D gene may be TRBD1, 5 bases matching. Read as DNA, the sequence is TGTGCCAGCAGTCGTCCGGGACTGAATGAAAAACTGTTTTTT. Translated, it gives CASSRPGLNEKLFF.